This is a list of T cell receptor beta chains from one sample in a study of blood T cell repertoires in COVID-19. Method: immunoSEQ multiplex PCR; TCRdb's copy keeps in-frame clones and lacks some. Here the sample spans approximately 58,000 clones, 80% to 90% being singletons. The sample taken for sequencing was peripheral blood. The receptors derive from a woman aged 55 to 70 with acute or convalescent COVID-19. Each CDR3 is given with its conserved first and last residue. The order of the fields is CDR3 DNA, CDR3 protein, clone size, V gene, J gene, D gene. D genes are given only for firm matches. A clone size is listed for some rows: how often the clone was seen (once, few, many), or a class if it is expanded.

TGTGCCAGCAGCCACCGCGGGATTAATGAAAAACTGTTTTTT	CASSHRGINEKLFF	few	TRBV14	TRBJ1-4	NA
TGTGCCAGCAGCGTAGAAATCAATCCCTACGAGCAGTACTTC	CASSVEINPYEQYF	NA	TRBV9	TRBJ2-7	NA
TGCGCCAGCAGCCTTGGTCCGGGACAGGGCTCCTACGAGCAGTACTTC	CASSLGPGQGSYEQYF	NA	TRBV5-1	TRBJ2-7	TRBD1
TGTGCCAGCAGCCCCCTGGCTCACTCTGGAAACACCATATATTTT	CASSPLAHSGNTIYF	NA	TRBV9	TRBJ1-3	NA
TGTGCCAGCAGTTCAGGGAACTATGGCTACACCTTC	CASSSGNYGYTF	NA	TRBV12-3/TRBV12-4	TRBJ1-2	NA
TGTGCCAGCAGCTTGGGGACAGGGACTGAAGCTTTCTTT	CASSLGTGTEAFF	NA	TRBV5-6	TRBJ1-1	TRBD1
TGTGCCAGCAGCTTAACTAGCGGGGGAGGAGATACGCAGTATTTT	CASSLTSGGGDTQYF	NA	TRBV7-2	TRBJ2-3	TRBD2
TGTGCCAGCAGTTACTCAACATTGAACACTGAAGCTTTCTTT	CASSYSTLNTEAFF	NA	TRBV6-5	TRBJ1-1	NA
TGCGCCAGCAGCTTGGGACTAGCGTCGGACGAGCAGTACTTC	CASSLGLASDEQYF	NA	TRBV5-1	TRBJ2-7	TRBD2
TGTGCCAGCAGCCGAATACAGGGAAATCAGCCCCAGCATTTT	CASSRIQGNQPQHF	NA	TRBV5-6	TRBJ1-5	NA
TGCGCCAGCAGCTTGGTCAGGGAATCCGCCTACGAGCAGTACTTC	CASSLVRESAYEQYF	NA	TRBV5-1	TRBJ2-7	NA
TGTGCCAGCAGGCCCCAGGCTCCGTTCACCGGGGAGCTGTTTTTT	CASRPQAPFTGELFF	NA	TRBV7-3	TRBJ2-2	NA
TGTGCCAGTCGGGACATAATGAACACTGAAGCTTTCTTT	CASRDIMNTEAFF	few	TRBV19	TRBJ1-1	NA
TGTGCCAGCAGTTACTCGACAGGCGAGAATGGCTACACCTTC	CASSYSTGENGYTF	many	TRBV6-5	TRBJ1-2	NA
TGTGCCAGCAGTGGGAGTGGGGGAGGGCTCTATGGCTACACCTTC	CASSGSGGGLYGYTF	NA	TRBV27	TRBJ1-2	NA
TGTGCCAGCAGCCCGGACATCCAAGAGACCCAGTACTTC	CASSPDIQETQYF	NA	TRBV9	TRBJ2-5	NA
TGTGCCAGCAGTGAAGCCAGGTACAATCAGCCCCAGCATTTT	CASSEARYNQPQHF	NA	TRBV6-1	TRBJ1-5	NA
TGTGCCAGTAGTATATCAGGCAGTAACTATGGCTACACCTTC	CASSISGSNYGYTF	NA	TRBV19	TRBJ1-2	NA
TGTGCCAGCACCCTCTCTACGGTGAACACTGAAGCTTTCTTT	CASTLSTVNTEAFF	NA	TRBV28	TRBJ1-1	NA
TGTGCCAGCAGTATTGACAGGGGGCTCTACGAGCAGTACTTC	CASSIDRGLYEQYF	NA	TRBV6-5	TRBJ2-7	TRBD1
TGTGCCAGCAGTGAAATGAGAGACTTAACGTCCTACGAGCAGTACTTC	CASSEMRDLTSYEQYF	NA	TRBV25-1	TRBJ2-7	NA
TGTGCCAGGGATGGCCAGAACTACACAGATACGCAGTATTTT	CARDGQNYTDTQYF	NA	TRBV6-6	TRBJ2-3	NA
TGTGCCAGCAGCTTGGAGACAGGGGTAGGCTCTGGAAACACCATATATTTT	CASSLETGVGSGNTIYF	NA	TRBV5-4	TRBJ1-3	TRBD1
TGCGCCAGCAGCAGTAGTGAGCACCCCTCCGATACGCAGTATTTT	CASSSSEHPSDTQYF	NA	TRBV5-1	TRBJ2-3	NA
TGTGCCAGCTCACGAGACGGGGGGCCAAGCCAAGAGACCCAGTACTTC	CASSRDGGPSQETQYF	few	TRBV18	TRBJ2-5	NA
TGCAGCGTTGAATGGCAGGCTGGAAACACCATATATTTT	CSVEWQAGNTIYF	NA	TRBV29-1	TRBJ1-3	NA
TGCGCCAGCAGCTCGGGACAGGGGGCCTTCCTCTATGGCTACACCTTC	CASSSGQGAFLYGYTF	once	TRBV5-1	TRBJ1-2	TRBD1
TGTGCCAGCAGTGAAAAAGGGACAGGTCTTTACGGCTACACCTTC	CASSEKGTGLYGYTF	NA	TRBV6-1	TRBJ1-2	TRBD1
TGTGCCAGCAGTCCCGGTCCCTACTACAATGAGCAGTTCTTC	CASSPGPYYNEQFF	NA	TRBV27	TRBJ2-1	NA
TGTGCCAGCAGCGTAGGAGGACTAGCGGGCGAGCAGTACTTC	CASSVGGLAGEQYF	NA	TRBV9	TRBJ2-7	TRBD2
TGTGCCAGCAGTGAAATGGGACTAGCGGGGGGCGGAGAGACCCAGTACTTC	CASSEMGLAGGGETQYF	NA	TRBV6-1	TRBJ2-5	TRBD2
TGCGCCAGCAGCTTGTCCTCTCTACAGGGTAGCGGCTACACCTTC	CASSLSSLQGSGYTF	once	TRBV5-1	TRBJ1-2	NA
TGTGCCTGGAGTGGTGGGGGGGCCTGGGAGCAGTACTTC	CAWSGGGAWEQYF	NA	TRBV30	TRBJ2-7	NA
TGTGCCAGCAGCGTGGGGGGGGACCCCCACAATGAGCAGTTCTTC	CASSVGGDPHNEQFF	once	TRBV9	TRBJ2-1	TRBD2
TGTGCCAGCAGCCCCGTCCCTGGACTAGCGGCGAGCACAGATACGCAGTATTTT	CASSPVPGLAASTDTQYF	NA	TRBV3-1/TRBV3-2	TRBJ2-3	TRBD2
TGCGCCAGCAGCCAAGTACGTGCCCGGGGTGTAGGAGAGCAGTACTTC	CASSQVRARGVGEQYF	NA	TRBV4-1	TRBJ2-7	NA
TGTGCCAGCAGCGTACGGACTAGCGGGGAGTCCACCGGGGAGCTGTTTTTT	CASSVRTSGESTGELFF	NA	TRBV9	TRBJ2-2	TRBD2